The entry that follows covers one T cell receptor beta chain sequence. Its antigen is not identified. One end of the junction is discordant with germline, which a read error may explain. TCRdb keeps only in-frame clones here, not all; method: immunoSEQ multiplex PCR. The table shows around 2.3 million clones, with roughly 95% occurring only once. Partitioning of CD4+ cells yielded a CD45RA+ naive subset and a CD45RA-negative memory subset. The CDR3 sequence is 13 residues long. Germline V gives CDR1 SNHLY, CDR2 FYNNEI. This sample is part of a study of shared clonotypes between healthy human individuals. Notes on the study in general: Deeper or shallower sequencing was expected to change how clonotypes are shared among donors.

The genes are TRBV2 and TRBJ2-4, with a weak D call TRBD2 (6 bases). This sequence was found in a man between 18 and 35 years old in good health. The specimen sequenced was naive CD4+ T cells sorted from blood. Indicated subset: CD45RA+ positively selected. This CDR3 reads CASRGDSSSGGDF. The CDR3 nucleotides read TGTGCCAGCCGGGGTGATAGTTCGAGCGGAGGGGACTTC.